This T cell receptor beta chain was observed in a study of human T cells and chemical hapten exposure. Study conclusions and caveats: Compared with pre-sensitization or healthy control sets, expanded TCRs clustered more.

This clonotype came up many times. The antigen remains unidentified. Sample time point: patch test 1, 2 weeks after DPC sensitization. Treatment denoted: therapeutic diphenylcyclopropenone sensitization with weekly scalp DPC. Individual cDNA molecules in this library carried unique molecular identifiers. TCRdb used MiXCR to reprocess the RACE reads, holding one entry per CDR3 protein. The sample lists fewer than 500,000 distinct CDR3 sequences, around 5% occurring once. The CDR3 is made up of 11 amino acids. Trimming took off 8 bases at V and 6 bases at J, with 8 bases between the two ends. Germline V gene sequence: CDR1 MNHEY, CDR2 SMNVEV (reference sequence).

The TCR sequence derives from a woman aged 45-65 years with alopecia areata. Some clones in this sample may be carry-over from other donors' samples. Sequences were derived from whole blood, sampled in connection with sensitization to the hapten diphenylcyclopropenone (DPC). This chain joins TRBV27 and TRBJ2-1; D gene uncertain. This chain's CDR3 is CASRFSNEQFF. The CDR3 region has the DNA TGTGCCAGCCGGTTCTCCAATGAGCAGTTCTTC.